This T cell receptor (beta chain) was recorded in a study of cytomegalovirus exposure and HLA in healthy donors. J lost 7 bases, V lost 4 bases, and 6 bases had no gene match. Germline V gene lookup returns CDR1 LNHDA and CDR2 SQIVND (reference sequence). The CDR3 is 13 residues long. A remark on this clone: Its antigen is not known.

Among the donors, all were healthy bone marrow donors. Overall study results and limits: High specificity and sensitivity for cytomegalovirus status were reported for the classifier. Within a later analysis, the majority of CMV-associated TCR beta chains appeared HLA-restricted.

The PCR had 60 Vbeta and 13 Jbeta primers. Generated by immunoSEQ multiplex PCR, the TCRdb table keeps only in-frame clones and is missing some. The repertoire holds 140,000 or so clones, with 60% to 80% as singletons. The V and J genes are TRBV19 and TRBJ1-1; 7 bases align to TRBD1. Sequences were obtained from PBMCs. The sequence was obtained from a woman aged 30 to 39 in good health and CMV-seronegative. The CDR3 spells CASSTTGRYEAFF. For the CDR3, the DNA is TGTGCCAGTAGTACGACAGGGCGATATGAAGCTTTCTTT.